Sequencing of this T cell receptor (beta chain) was carried out in a study of response to subunit inactivated influenza vaccine. As for this clonotype: Its specificity is unknown.

With 5 bases removed from V and 6 bases from J, the gap between germline ends came to 8 bases. CDR3 length equals 11 residues. Germline V gene sequence: CDR1 SGHTA, CDR2 FQGNSA. TCRdb reprocessed the RT-PCR reads via MiXCR and lists one record per CDR3 protein. Of about 500,000 distinct CDR3 sequences listed, approximately 7.7% were seen once; the top ten hold approximately 14%. Notes on the study in general: That few new T cells are recruited by each seasonal influenza vaccination was the authors' suggestion.

The receptor was isolated from a man aged 50 to 69 who received an inactivated influenza vaccine. Sequencing used PBMCs from blood, obtained roughly 24 months after vaccination. This sequence joins TRBV7-2 and TRBJ2-7; D remains ambiguous. The CDR3: CASSPQSEQYF. The CDR3 nucleotides read TGTGCCAGCAGCCCACAAAGCGAGCAGTACTTC.